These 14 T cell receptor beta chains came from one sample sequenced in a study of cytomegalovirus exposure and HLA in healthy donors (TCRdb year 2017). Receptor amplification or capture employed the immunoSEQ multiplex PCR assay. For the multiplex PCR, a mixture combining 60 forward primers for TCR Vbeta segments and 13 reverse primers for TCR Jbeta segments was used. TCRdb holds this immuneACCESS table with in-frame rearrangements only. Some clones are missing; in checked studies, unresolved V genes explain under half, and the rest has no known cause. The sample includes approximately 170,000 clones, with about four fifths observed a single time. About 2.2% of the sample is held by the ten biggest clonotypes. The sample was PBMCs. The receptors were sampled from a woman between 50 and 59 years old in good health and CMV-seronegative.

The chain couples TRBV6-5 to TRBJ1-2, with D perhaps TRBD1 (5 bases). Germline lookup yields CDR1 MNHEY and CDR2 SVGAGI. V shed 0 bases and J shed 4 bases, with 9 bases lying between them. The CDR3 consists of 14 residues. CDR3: CASSYSRGGYGYTF. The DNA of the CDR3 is TGTGCCAGCAGTTACTCGCGGGGCGGCTATGGCTACACCTTC.

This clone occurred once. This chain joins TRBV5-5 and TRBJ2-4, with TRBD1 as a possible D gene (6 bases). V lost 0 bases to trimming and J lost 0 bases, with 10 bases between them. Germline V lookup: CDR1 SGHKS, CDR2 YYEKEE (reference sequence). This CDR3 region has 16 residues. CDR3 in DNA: TGTGCCAGCAGCTTGGCGGGGACAACAGCCAAAAACATTCAGTACTTC. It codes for CASSLAGTTAKNIQYF. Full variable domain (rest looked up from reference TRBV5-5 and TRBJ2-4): DAGVTQSPTHLIKTRGQQVTLRCSPISGHKSVSWYQQVLGQGPQFIFQYYEKEERGRGNFPDRFSARQFPNYSSELNVNALLLGDSALYLCASSLAGTTAKNIQYFGAGTRLSVL.

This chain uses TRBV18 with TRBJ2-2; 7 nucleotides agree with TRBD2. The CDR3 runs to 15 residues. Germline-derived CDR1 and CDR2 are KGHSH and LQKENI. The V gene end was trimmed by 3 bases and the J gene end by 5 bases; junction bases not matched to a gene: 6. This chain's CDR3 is CASSPPTSLTGELFF. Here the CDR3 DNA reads TGTGCCAGCTCACCCCCGACTAGCTTAACCGGGGAGCTGTTTTTT.

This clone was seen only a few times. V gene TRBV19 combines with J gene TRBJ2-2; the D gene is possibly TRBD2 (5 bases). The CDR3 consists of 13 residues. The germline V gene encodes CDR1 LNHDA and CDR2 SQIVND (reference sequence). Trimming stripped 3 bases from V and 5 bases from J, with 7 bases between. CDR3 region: CASSMRETGELFF. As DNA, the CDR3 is TGTGCCAGTAGTATGAGGGAAACCGGGGAGCTGTTTTTT.

DNA for the CDR3: TGTGCCAGCTCACCACCTGGGGTTTCGGGGGCCTACGAGCAGTACTTC. It translates to CASSPPGVSGAYEQYF. The J gene is TRBJ2-7, the V gene TRBV18, with a possible D match to TRBD2 (6 bases). The V end was cut by 0 bases, the J end by 2 bases, with 14 bases between. The germline gives CDR1 KGHSH, CDR2 LQKENI. The CDR3 covers 16 residues. Supplemented by reference TRBV18 and TRBJ2-7, the full variable domain reads NAGVMQNPRHLVRRRGQEARLRCSPMKGHSHVYWYRQLPEEGLKFMVYLQKENIIDESGMPKERFSAEFPKEGPSILRIQQVVRGDSAAYFCASSPPGVSGAYEQYFGPGTRLTVT.

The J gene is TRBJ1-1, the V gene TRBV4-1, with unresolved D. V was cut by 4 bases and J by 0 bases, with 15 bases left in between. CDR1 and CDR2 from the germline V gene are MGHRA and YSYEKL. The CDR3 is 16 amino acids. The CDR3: CASSLISGGLNTEAFF. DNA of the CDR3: TGCGCCAGCAGCCTTATTAGCGGCGGGTTGAACACTGAAGCTTTCTTT.

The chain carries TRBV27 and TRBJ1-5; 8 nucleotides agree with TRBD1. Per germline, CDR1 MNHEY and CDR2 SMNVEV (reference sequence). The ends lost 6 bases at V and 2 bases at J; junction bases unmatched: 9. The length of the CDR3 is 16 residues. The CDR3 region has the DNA TGTGCCAGCAGCTTACAGGGGGGTTGGCGCAATCAGCCCCAGCATTTT. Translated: CASSLQGGWRNQPQHF.

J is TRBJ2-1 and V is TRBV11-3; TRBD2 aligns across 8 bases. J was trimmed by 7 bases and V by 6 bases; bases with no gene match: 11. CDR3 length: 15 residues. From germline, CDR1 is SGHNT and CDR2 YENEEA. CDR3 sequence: CASSLRSGSFNEQFF. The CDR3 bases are TGTGCCAGCAGTCTTAGAAGCGGGAGCTTTAATGAGCAGTTCTTC.

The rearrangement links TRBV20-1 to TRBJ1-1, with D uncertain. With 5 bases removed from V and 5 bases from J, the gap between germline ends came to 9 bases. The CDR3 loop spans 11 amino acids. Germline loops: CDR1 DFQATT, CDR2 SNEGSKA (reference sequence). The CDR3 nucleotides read TGCAGTGCTTTTTGGGAGACTGAAGCTTTCTTT. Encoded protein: CSAFWETEAFF.

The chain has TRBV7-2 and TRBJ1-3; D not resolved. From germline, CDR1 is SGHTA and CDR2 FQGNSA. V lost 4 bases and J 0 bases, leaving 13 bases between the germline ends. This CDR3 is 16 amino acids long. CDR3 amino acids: CASSSREGRSGNTIYF. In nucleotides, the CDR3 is TGTGCCAGCAGCTCCCGCGAGGGTCGCTCTGGAAACACCATATATTTT.

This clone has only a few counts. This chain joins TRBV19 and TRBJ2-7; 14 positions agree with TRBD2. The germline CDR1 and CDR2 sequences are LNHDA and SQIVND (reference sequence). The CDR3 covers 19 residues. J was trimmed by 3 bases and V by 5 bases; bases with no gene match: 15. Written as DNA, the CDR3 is TGTGCCAGTAGTGTGCTGACTAGCGGGAGGGCCCCAACTATCTACGAGCAGTACTTC. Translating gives CASSVLTSGRAPTIYEQYF.

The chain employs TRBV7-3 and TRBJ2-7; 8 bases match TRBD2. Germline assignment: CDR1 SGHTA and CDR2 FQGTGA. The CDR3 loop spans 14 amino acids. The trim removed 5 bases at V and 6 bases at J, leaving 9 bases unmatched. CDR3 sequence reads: CASSPGTSGREQYF. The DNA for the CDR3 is TGTGCCAGCAGCCCCGGGACTAGTGGGCGCGAGCAGTACTTC.

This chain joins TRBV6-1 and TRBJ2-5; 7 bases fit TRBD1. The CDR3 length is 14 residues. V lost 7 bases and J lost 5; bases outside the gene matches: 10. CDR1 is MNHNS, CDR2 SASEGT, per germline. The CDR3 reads CASTRDPTGETQYF. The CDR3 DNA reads TGTGCCAGCACCCGGGACCCGACAGGGGAGACCCAGTACTTC.

For the CDR3, the DNA is TGTGCCAGCCTTTGGGGGGGCCGTACCGGGGAGCTGTTTTTT. Translation: CASLWGGRTGELFF. The chain couples TRBV28 to TRBJ2-2; a possible D gene is TRBD2 (7 bases). CDR1 and CDR2 (germline): MDHEN, SYDVKM. CDR3 size: 14 residues. Trimming shortened V by 8 bases and J by 5 bases, and 15 bases separated the two germline ends.